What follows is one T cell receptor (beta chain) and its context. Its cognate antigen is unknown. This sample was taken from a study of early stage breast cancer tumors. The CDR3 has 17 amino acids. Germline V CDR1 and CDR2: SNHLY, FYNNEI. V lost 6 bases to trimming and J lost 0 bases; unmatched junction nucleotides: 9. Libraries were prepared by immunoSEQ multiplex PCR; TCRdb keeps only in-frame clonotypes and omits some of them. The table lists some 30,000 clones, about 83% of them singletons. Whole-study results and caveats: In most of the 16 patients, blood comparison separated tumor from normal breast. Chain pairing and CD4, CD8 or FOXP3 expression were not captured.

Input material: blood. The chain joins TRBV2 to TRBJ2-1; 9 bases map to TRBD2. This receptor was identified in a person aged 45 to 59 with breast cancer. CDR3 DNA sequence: TGTGCCAGCAGGGAACTAGCGGGTCCGAGCTCCTACAATGAGCAGTTCTTC. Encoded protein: CASRELAGPSSYNEQFF.